The sequence of this T cell receptor (beta chain) was determined in a study of cytomegalovirus exposure and HLA in healthy donors. The CDR3 totals 16 residues. From germline, CDR1 is LNHNV and CDR2 YYDKDF (reference sequence). Deletions cut 0 bases from V and 0 bases from J, with 9 bases between. 13 Jbeta primers and 60 Vbeta primers were used for the PCR. The assay was immunoSEQ multiplex PCR, and TCRdb's table has in-frame clones only and misses some. This sample has approximately 270,000 clones, with 80% found just once. V gene TRBV15 combines with J gene TRBJ1-5; D is ambiguous. The material sequenced was PBMCs. The sequence was collected from a girl aged 2-10 years in good health and CMV-seronegative. CDR3 nucleotides: TGTGCCACCAGCAGAGACCGGGGATATAGCAATCAGCCCCAGCATTTT. Its protein product is CATSRDRGYSNQPQHF.